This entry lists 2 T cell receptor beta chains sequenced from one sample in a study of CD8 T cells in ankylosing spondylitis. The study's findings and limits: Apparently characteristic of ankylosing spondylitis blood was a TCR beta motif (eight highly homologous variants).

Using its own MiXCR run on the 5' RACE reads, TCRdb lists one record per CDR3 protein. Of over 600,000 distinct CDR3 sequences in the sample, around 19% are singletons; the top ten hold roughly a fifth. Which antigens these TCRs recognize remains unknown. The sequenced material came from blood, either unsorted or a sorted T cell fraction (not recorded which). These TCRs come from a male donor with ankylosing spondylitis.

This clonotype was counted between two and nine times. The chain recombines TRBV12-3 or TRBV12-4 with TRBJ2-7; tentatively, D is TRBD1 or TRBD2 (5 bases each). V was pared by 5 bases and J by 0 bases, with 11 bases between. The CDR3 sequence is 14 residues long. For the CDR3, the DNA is TGTGCCAGCAGTGTGGGGGTCGACTCCTACGAGCAGTACTTC. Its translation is CASSVGVDSYEQYF.

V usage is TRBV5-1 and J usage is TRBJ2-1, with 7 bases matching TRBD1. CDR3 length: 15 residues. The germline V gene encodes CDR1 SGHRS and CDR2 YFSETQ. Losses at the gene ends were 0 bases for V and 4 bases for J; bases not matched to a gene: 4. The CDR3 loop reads CASSLDGRGYNEQFF. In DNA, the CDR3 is TGCGCCAGCAGCTTGGACGGCAGGGGGTACAATGAGCAGTTCTTC.